One and the same sample provided the 15 T cell receptor beta chains below, sequenced in a study of T cells in localized non-small cell lung cancer. Sequencing used immunoSEQ multiplex PCR; TCRdb keeps in-frame clones, though not all of them. Here the sample spans some 1,000 clones, about 24% being singletons. The material was normal lung tissue next to the tumor, obtained before any cancer treatment. These receptors all come from a man aged 35 to 70 with stage I squamous cell lung carcinoma.

This clone ranks as large. The V call is TRBV11-3, the J call TRBJ1-1; D remains ambiguous. The V gene lost 0 bases and the J gene lost 2 bases, with 10 bases spanning the gap. CDR3 length equals 15 residues. Germline loops: CDR1 SGHNT, CDR2 YENEEA. The CDR3 reads CASSLDGKGNTEAFF. For the CDR3, the DNA is TGTGCCAGCAGCTTAGATGGSAAGGGAAACACTGAAGCTTTCTTT.

By sample share, this clone is medium-sized. At one end the junction does not follow the germline gene, possibly because of a read error. The chain recombines TRBV6-8 with TRBJ1-5, with D tentatively TRBD1 (5 bases). CDR3 length equals 14 residues. The germline CDR1 and CDR2 sequences are MNHGY and SAAAGT. The CDR3 nucleotides read TGTGCCATCAGTGCCGACAGTTCCGGTCAGCCCCAGCATTTT. This encodes CAISADSSGQPQHF.

This clone occurred a few times. Here the CDR3 DNA reads TGTGCCAGCAGTTTCCCCGACAGGAACACTGAAGCTTTCTTT. Amino acid sequence: CASSFPDRNTEAFF. The chain links TRBV28 to TRBJ1-1; TRBD1 might be the D (5 bases). CDR1 is MDHEN, CDR2 SYDVKM, per germline. The V and J ends lost 3 bases and 1 base respectively, with 9 bases between them. The CDR3 runs to 14 residues. The whole variable domain, filled in from reference TRBV28 and TRBJ1-1, reads DVKVTQSSRYLVKRTGEKVFLECVQDMDHENMFWYRQDPGLGLRLIYFSYDVKMKEKGDIPEGYSVSREKKERFSLILESASTNQTSMYLCASSFPDRNTEAFFGQGTRLTVV.

The chain joins TRBV11-3 to TRBJ2-1; D unresolved. Trimming left V 5 bases short and J 2 bases short, with 10 bases between. This CDR3 region has 14 residues. Looked up from germline, CDR1 is SGHNT and CDR2 is YENEEA. CDR3 sequence (DNA): TGTGCCAGCAGCCCTGACTCCACCTACAATGAGCAGTTCTTC. It yields the protein CASSPDSTYNEQFF.

This clone showed up just a few times. V and J are TRBV6-8 and TRBJ2-7; D is possibly TRBD2 (5 bases). This CDR3 has 14 residues. Germline CDR1 MNHGY, CDR2 SAAAGT. With 2 bases removed from V and 6 bases from J, the gap between germline ends came to 14 bases. The CDR3: CASSYTNLASEQYF. As DNA, the CDR3 is TGTGCCAGCAGTTACACCAACCTAGCCAGCGAGCAGTACTTC.

The chain employs TRBV19 and TRBJ2-1; no definite D call. CDR3 size: 14 residues. Germline CDR1 reads LNHDA; CDR2 reads SQIVND (reference sequence). V was clipped by 8 bases and J by 8 bases, with 19 bases between them. Here the CDR3 DNA reads TGTGCCAGTTGGGCCGGGCGCGCCAGCGATGAGCAGTTCTTC. The encoded protein is CASWAGRASDEQFF.

This chain joins TRBV11-3 and TRBJ1-1, with TRBD1 as a possible D gene (6 bases). The CDR3 is 15 residues long. V lost 2 bases and J 5 bases, leaving 15 bases between the germline ends. Germline values: CDR1 SGHNT, CDR2 YENEEA. DNA of the CDR3: TGTGCCAGCAGCTTAAAGGCAGGGGCGAGGACTGAAGCTTTCTTT. As protein: CASSLKAGARTEAFF.

This clone showed up just a few times. The chain is built from TRBV6-8 and TRBJ1-4; the D gene is possibly TRBD1 (6 bases). The CDR3 is made up of 15 amino acids. Per the germline V gene, CDR1 is MNHGY and CDR2 is SAAAGT. Trimming shortened V by 4 bases and J by 8 bases, and 17 bases separated the two germline ends. The CDR3 bases are TGTGCCAGCAGTTTATTGCAGGGGAGTAACGAAAAACTGTTTTTT. It is translated as CASSLLQGSNEKLFF.

In this sample, this clone turned up a few times. V usage is TRBV4-1 and J usage is TRBJ1-1, with D possibly being TRBD1 (6 bases). V was shortened by 6 bases and J by 1 base, with 9 bases between the two germline ends. CDR3 length equals 13 residues. The germline V gene has CDR1 MGHRA and CDR2 YSYEKL. CDR3 DNA: TGCGCCAGCAGACGACAGGCGAACACTGAAGCTTTCTTT. This encodes CASRRQANTEAFF.

This clone counts as large. This chain connects TRBV12-5 to TRBJ1-1; 9 bases agree with TRBD1. The CDR3 consists of 14 residues. V was pared by 8 bases and J by 4 bases, with 8 bases of the junction left unmatched. Germline assignment: CDR1 LGHNT and CDR2 FRNRAP. The CDR3: CASTYRGPGTEAFF. The CDR3 coding sequence is TGTGCTAGTACCTACAGGGGGCCGGGCACTGAAGCTTTCTTT.

This clone is deemed medium-sized. This chain joins TRBV9 and TRBJ2-5, with TRBD2 as a possible D gene (6 bases). Trimming cost V 5 bases and J 5 bases, with 13 bases left between them. Germline assignment: CDR1 SGDLS and CDR2 YYNGEE. This CDR3 contains 13 residues. The CDR3 loop is CASSERGAETQYF. The CDR3 nucleotides read TGTGCCAGCAGTGAACGCGGGGCCGAGACCCAGTACTTC.

The rearrangement uses TRBV18 and TRBJ1-1, with 10 bases matching TRBD1. This CDR3 has 17 residues. The trim removed 1 base at V and 2 bases at J, leaving 7 bases unmatched. Germline loops: CDR1 KGHSH, CDR2 LQKENI. The CDR3 bases are TGTGCCAGCTCACCACTGGACAGGGGGGCGCATAACACTGAAGCTTTCTTT. Its translation: CASSPLDRGAHNTEAFF.

The V call is TRBV6-8, the J call TRBJ1-1, with TRBD1 as a possible D gene (6 bases). This CDR3 region has 12 residues. Trimming took 5 bases from V and 5 from J, leaving 9 bases between them. Germline CDR1 and CDR2: MNHGY and SAAAGT. The chain's CDR3 is CASSQGNTEAFF. Written as DNA, the CDR3 is TGTGCCAGCAGTCAGGGGAATACTGAAGCTTTCTTT.

There are a few counts of this clone. This sequence joins TRBV19 and TRBJ1-3, with D hard to call. CDR1 is LNHDA, CDR2 SQIVND, per germline (reference sequence). The CDR3 sequence is 15 residues long. V was pared by 6 bases and J by 0 bases, with 12 bases between. Here the CDR3 reads CASRAVLSSGNTIYF. The CDR3 DNA reads TGTGCCAGTAGGGCGGTACTCAGCTCTGGAAACACCATATATTTT.

The V and J genes are TRBV9 and TRBJ2-5, with a weak D call TRBD1 (5 bases). CDR3 size: 15 residues. The V end was cut by 5 bases, the J end by 2 bases, with 16 bases between. Germline-derived CDR1 and CDR2 are SGDLS and YYNGEE. DNA for the CDR3: TGTGCCAGCAGTGAGTGGGCCAGGGAACAAGAGACCCAGTACTTC. Amino acids: CASSEWAREQETQYF. The full variable domain, with the rest looked up from reference TRBV9 and TRBJ2-5, is DSGVTQTPKHLITATGQRVTLRCSPRSGDLSVYWYQQSLDQGLQFLIQYYNGEERAKGNILERFSAQQFPDLHSELNLSSLELGDSALYFCASSEWAREQETQYFGPGTRLLVL.